The clone carrying this T cell receptor beta chain has ten or more counts. Antigen: not known. This entry belongs to a study of response to subunit inactivated influenza vaccine. Study-wide points: Authors suggested few new T cells are recruited by each seasonal influenza vaccination.

TCRdb recomputed calls from the RT-PCR reads with MiXCR, one row per CDR3 protein. This sample has some 160,000 distinct CDR3 sequences, with 9.5% to 13% found just once. This specimen was non-naive T cells sorted from PBMCs, taken 40 to 50 days after vaccination. The receptor's source is a man aged 50 or older who received an inactivated influenza vaccine.

CDR3 sequence: CASSQGHSSTDTQYF. The CDR3 nucleotides are TGCGCCAGCAGCCAGGGTCACAGTAGCACAGATACGCAGTATTTT. The V call is TRBV4-3, the J call TRBJ2-3, with D unresolved. The CDR3 has 15 amino acids. The V end was cut by 3 bases, the J end by 0 bases, with 10 bases between. From germline, CDR1 is LGHNA and CDR2 YSLEER.